Below, one TCR beta chain is given with its context. This clonotype was recorded at least ten times. Base qualities are not at hand, and no much larger clone is one base apart. V gives up 5 bases and J gives up 4 bases, and the segment between their germline ends measures 11 bases. CDR3 length: 13 amino acids, cysteine to phenylalanine. The CDR3 DNA has 39 bases and is translated from base 1. The data were taken from a study of T cells after yellow fever vaccination (dated by TCRdb to the late 2010s). About the study as a whole: Using CD3, CD45RA, CCR7 and CD95 staining, memory subsets (EM, EMRA, CM and Tscm) were sorted on a BD FACS Aria III. The SMART-Seq v4 Ultra Low Input RNA kit was used to prepare libraries from fractions with low cell numbers. Bulk TCR alpha and beta repertoires were sequenced longitudinally to track T-cell clones before and after primary and booster YFV17D yellow fever vaccination. Two healthy male donors made up the cohort, one aged 18 to 30 years and the other aged 30 to 40 years. Blood was collected at multiple timepoints before and after primary and secondary immunization, and bulk PBMC replicates and cell subsets were isolated. Memory subsets were sorted on days 0, 15 and 45 and at 18 months following primary vaccination, and on days 0, 15 and 45 following the 30-year booster.

General findings and caveats noted by the study authors: Because abundant contaminating clonotypes from the bulk population could be contained in FACS-sorted repertoires, computational filtering was required. After the booster, most of the clones that had expanded following primary vaccination were detected again (roughly 96% of CD4 and around 90% of CD8), which suggests that memory was broadly maintained. The study included only two donors, which limits how far the findings can be generalized. Compared with the primary T-cell response, the secondary T-cell response was faster but weaker, reaching its peak on day 5 rather than on day 15. A small fraction of clonotypes showed up in both the CD4 and CD8 compartments, probably as a result of convergent recombination. On day 0, almost all vaccine-responding clonotypes were below detection in the sorted memory subsets.

Synthesis of TCR cDNA relied on 5'RACE template switching, a step that introduced a universal primer site along with unique molecular identifiers. Priming for cDNA synthesis came from both the TCR alpha and TCR beta constant segments. Two PCR steps were used to amplify libraries, with sample barcodes and sequencing adapters being added in the second step. Sequencing of the libraries was done on either Illumina HiSeq 2500 (2x100 bp) or NovaSeq (2x150 bp). Per the original workflow: Demultiplexing of reads and collapsing into UMI consensus sequences were performed with MIGEC, and V(D)J alignment was carried out with MiXCR. Using edgeR on replicate PBMC samples, clonotypes were called vaccine-responding if FDR was below 0.01 and the log2 fold change was above 5 up to day 15. Each bulk clonotype was labeled CD4 or CD8 based on which sequenced repertoire, CD4 or CD8, contained the clonotype at higher abundance. To estimate how each clone was distributed across memory phenotypes, clonotype frequencies in memory subsets were weighted by FACS-sorted cell numbers. TCRdb trimmed the raw reads at Q25, called clones with MiXCR and kept productive beta chains. Identical CDR3 protein sequences are pooled into one entry, listed with their most common genes and DNA. These V and J calls are TCRdb output, not the study's own analysis. The sample table lists more than 25,000 distinct CDR3 sequences, roughly 6.3% of them with a count of one. Jointly, the top ten make up 20% to 25% of the sample.

This sample's treatment or condition label indicates: live attenuated yellow fever vaccine strain. PBMCs were isolated from peripheral blood using a standard Ficoll-Paque protocol. The RNeasy Micro Kit was used to extract RNA from sorted memory subsets. This chain joins TRBV12-3 or TRBV12-4 to TRBJ1-2; the D segment cannot be called with confidence. The source of this sequence is a man between 25 and 39 years old who received the YFV17D yellow fever vaccine. The sequenced sample was PBMCs, either bulk or a sorted T-cell subset (CD4+, CD8+, memory, or dextramer-sorted; not recorded which), obtained on the day of the yellow fever booster vaccination. The nucleotide sequence is given as TGTGCCAGCAGTCACAAGACAACCTATGGCTACACCTTC. This translates into CASSHKTTYGYTF.